This TCR beta chain came from a study of post-analysis software for immune sequencing data. Study as a whole: Several disease courses (relapsing-remitting, secondary progressive and progressive-relapsing) of multiple sclerosis were included.

Study outcomes and limitations: Normalized Chao1 diversity in multiple sclerosis patients fell significantly below that of controls. With TRBV5-6, TRBV5-1 and TRBV20-1 included, 5 or 6 TRBV segments were more frequent in patients than in controls. With F measure, samples from one preparation batch clustered together strongly.

This clonotype was found once. Its antigen is unknown. Unique molecular identifiers were present in the TCR beta cDNA libraries. TCRdb ran MiXCR on the PCR reads and lists one entry per CDR3 protein. The repertoire has about half a million distinct CDR3 sequences, 45% of them found once; the top ten carry around an eighth. This CDR3 comprises 15 residues. The TCR sequence derives from a girl under 18 with multiple sclerosis. The chain recombines TRBV21-1 with TRBJ2-1; TRBD2, as called in the table, went unchecked against the DNA. TRBV21-1 is termed a pseudogene. The sequencing input was blood. Here the CDR3 reads CASTRLAGSLDEQFF. The CDR3 bases are TGTGCCAGCACCCGACTAGCGGGATCCTTGGATGAGCAGTTCTTC.